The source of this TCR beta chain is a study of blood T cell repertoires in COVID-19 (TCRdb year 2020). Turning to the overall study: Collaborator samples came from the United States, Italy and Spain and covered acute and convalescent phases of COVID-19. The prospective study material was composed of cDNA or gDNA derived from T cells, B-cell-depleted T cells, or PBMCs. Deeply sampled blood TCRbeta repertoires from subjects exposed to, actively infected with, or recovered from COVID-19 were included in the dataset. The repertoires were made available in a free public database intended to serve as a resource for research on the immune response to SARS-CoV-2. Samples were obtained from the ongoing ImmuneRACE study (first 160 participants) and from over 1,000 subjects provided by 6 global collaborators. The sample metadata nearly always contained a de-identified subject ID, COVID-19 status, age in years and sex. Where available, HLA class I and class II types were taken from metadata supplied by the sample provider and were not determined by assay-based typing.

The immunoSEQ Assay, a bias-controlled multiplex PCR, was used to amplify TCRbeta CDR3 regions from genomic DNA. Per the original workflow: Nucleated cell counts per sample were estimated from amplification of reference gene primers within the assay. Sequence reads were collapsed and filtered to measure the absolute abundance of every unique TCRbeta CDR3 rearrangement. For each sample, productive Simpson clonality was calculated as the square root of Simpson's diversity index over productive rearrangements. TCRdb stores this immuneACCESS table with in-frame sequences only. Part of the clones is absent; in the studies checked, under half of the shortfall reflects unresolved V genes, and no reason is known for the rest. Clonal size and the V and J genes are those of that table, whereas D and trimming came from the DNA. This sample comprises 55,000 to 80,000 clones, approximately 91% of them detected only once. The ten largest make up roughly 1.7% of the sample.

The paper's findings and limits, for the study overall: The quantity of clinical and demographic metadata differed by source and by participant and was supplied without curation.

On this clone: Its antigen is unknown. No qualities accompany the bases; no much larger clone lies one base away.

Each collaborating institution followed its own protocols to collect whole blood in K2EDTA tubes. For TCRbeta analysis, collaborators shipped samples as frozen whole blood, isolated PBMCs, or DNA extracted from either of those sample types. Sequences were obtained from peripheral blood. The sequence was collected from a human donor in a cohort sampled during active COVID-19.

The CDR3 loop reads CASSRDRASTDTQYF. In nucleotides, the sequence is TGCGCCAGCAGCCGGGACAGGGCCAGCACAGATACGCAGTATTTT. Recombination joined TRBV4-1 with TRBJ2-3, with 9 bases in between that match TRBD1. Ends trimmed: V by 4 bases, J by 0 bases; bases unmatched to a gene: 2. From the cysteine up to the phenylalanine, the CDR3 has a length of 15 residues. The entry retains the CDR3 DNA only, 45 bases that are in frame from base 1. CDR1 MGHRA and CDR2 YSYEKL are derived from the germline V gene.